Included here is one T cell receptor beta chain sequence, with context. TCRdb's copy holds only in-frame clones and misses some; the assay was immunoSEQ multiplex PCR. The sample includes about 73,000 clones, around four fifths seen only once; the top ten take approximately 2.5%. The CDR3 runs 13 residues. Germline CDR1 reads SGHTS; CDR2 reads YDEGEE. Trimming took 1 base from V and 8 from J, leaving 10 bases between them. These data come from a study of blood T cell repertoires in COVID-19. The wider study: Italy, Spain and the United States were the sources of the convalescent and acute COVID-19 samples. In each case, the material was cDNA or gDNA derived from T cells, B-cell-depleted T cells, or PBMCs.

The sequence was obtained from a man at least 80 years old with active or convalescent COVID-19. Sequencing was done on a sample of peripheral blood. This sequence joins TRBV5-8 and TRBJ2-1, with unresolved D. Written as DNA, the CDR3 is TGTGCCAGCAGCTTGCTCTCGGGTGATGAGCAGTTCTTC. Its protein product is CASSLLSGDEQFF.